Listed below are T cell receptor beta chains from one sample, sequenced in a study of T cell changes during pregnancy in multiple sclerosis. The method was immunoSEQ multiplex PCR; TCRdb's version includes in-frame clones alone and lacks a portion of them. This sample has under 65,000 clones, with around 90% found just once. This specimen was CD4+ T cells from peripheral blood mononuclear cells, taken after pregnancy. The receptors shown here come from a female donor in good health, enrolled as a control in a pregnancy study. CDR3s include the opening cysteine and the closing phenylalanine or tryptophan. A D gene is named only where the DNA matches it firmly. A clone size is listed for some rows: how often the clone was seen (once, few, many), or a class if it is expanded.

TRBD2,TRBV4-2,NA,TRBJ2-7,TGTGCCAGCAGCCAAGACGGTCAGCGGGACTCGTACGAGCAGTACTTC,CASSQDGQRDSYEQYF
NA,TRBV28,NA,TRBJ1-1,TGTGCCAGCAGAGCGTCTGGGGCCCTGGGTCGGGCTTTCTTT,CASRASGALGRAFF
NA,TRBV2,NA,TRBJ2-7,TGTGCCAGCAACTTCGAGCGCTCCTACGAGCAGTACTTC,CASNFERSYEQYF
NA,TRBV7-6,once,TRBJ2-5,TGTGCCAGCAGCTTAGGTCAGGGACAAGAGACCCAGTACTTC,CASSLGQGQETQYF
NA,TRBV18,NA,TRBJ1-1,TGTGCCAGCTCACCCGACATTACGAGCACTGAAGCTTTCTTT,CASSPDITSTEAFF
TRBD1,TRBV2,once,TRBJ1-2,TGTGCCAGCACCTGGACAGGGGGCAACTATGGCTACACCTTC,CASTWTGGNYGYTF
NA,TRBV7-6,NA,TRBJ2-5,TGTGCCAGCAGCTCCTCAGGACAGCCCCAAGAGACCCAGTACTTC,CASSSSGQPQETQYF
NA,TRBV5-1,NA,TRBJ1-5,TGCGCCAGACCAGGGATGGATCAGCCCCAGCATTTT,CARPGMDQPQHF
TRBD2,TRBV9,NA,TRBJ2-2,TGTGCCAGCAGCGTAGCTACTAGCGGGAACACCGGGGAGCTGTTTTTT,CASSVATSGNTGELFF
TRBD1,TRBV7-2,NA,TRBJ2-4,TGTGCCAGCAGCTTTTTACAGGGGGACATTCAGTACTTC,CASSFLQGDIQYF
TRBD2,TRBV7-6,few,TRBJ2-1,TGTGCCAGCAGGGCTAGCGGTGAAAGCTCCTACAATGAGCAGTTCTTC,CASRASGESSYNEQFF
TRBD1,TRBV4-2,NA,TRBJ1-3,TGTGCCAGCAGCCAACACGGACAGGGCATTACTGGAAACACCATATATTTT,CASSQHGQGITGNTIYF
TRBD1,TRBV18,NA,TRBJ1-5,TGTGCCAGCTCACCGCAACAGGGGAATCAGCCCCAGCATTTT,CASSPQQGNQPQHF
NA,TRBV4-1,NA,TRBJ2-7,TGCGCCAGCAGTCAGAGGTTGGTTGGCACCTACGAGCAGTACTTC,CASSQRLVGTYEQYF
NA,TRBV5-6,NA,TRBJ1-6,TGTGCCAGCAGCTTGGGACACGGTAATTCACCCCTCCACTTT,CASSLGHGNSPLHF
TRBD2,TRBV9,NA,TRBJ2-3,TGTGCCAGCAGCGCAGGACTAGCGGAAGGCACAGATACGCAGTATTTT,CASSAGLAEGTDTQYF
NA,TRBV7-8,once,TRBJ1-5,TGTGCCAGCAGTTCGACAGCCGGCAATCAGCCCCAGCATTTT,CASSSTAGNQPQHF
NA,TRBV7-2,NA,TRBJ1-2,TGTGCCAGCAGCACGGCCGGGAAGTATGGCTACACCTTC,CASSTAGKYGYTF
NA,TRBV5-1,NA,TRBJ2-1,TGCGCCAGCAGCTTGGCCGGAAGGGGAACCTACAATGAGCAGTTCTTC,CASSLAGRGTYNEQFF
NA,TRBV6-4,NA,TRBJ2-6,TGTGCCAGCAGTGACAACAGAGTCTCTGGGGCCAACGTCCTGACTTTC,CASSDNRVSGANVLTF
NA,TRBV5-1,NA,TRBJ2-3,TGCGCCAGCAGCGCCGGGGAGCCTCTCGATACGCAGTATTTT,CASSAGEPLDTQYF
NA,TRBV19,NA,TRBJ1-5,TGTGCCAGTAGTATCCCTGGGGGAGGGGATCTAGTTCAGCCCCAGCATTTT,CASSIPGGGDLVQPQHF
NA,TRBV9,NA,TRBJ2-1,TGTGCCAGCAGCGTCTTTCCTGGGCGAAGCTCCTACAATGAGCAGTTCTTC,CASSVFPGRSSYNEQFF